There are many counts of the clone carrying this T cell receptor beta chain. What it recognizes is unknown. A library of TCRbeta sequences, prepared with unique molecular identifiers, was generated. Using its own MiXCR run on the PCR reads, TCRdb lists one record per CDR3 protein. Of about 300,000 distinct CDR3 sequences in the sample, around a tenth were seen once. This sample stems from a study of T-cell reconstitution after alpha-beta-depleted transplantation in children. Study findings and constraints: Roughly two months post-transplant, alpha-beta T cells reportedly originated from several hundred graft clones that had expanded. T-cell counts and diversity at one year post-transplant came mainly from newly produced T cells.

The CDR3 has 13 residues. Germline V gives CDR1 SGHRS, CDR2 YFSETQ. Trimming shortened V by 1 base and J by 4 bases, and 8 bases separated the two germline ends. The source was PBMCs, collected before TCRalphabeta/CD19-depleted stem cell transplant. The source of this sequence is a boy under two years old with acute myeloid leukemia, due to receive a stem cell transplant. This chain uses TRBV5-1 with TRBJ1-1, with D unclear. Here the CDR3 reads CASSLRLRTEAFF. DNA of the CDR3: TGCGCCAGCAGCTTGAGGCTCCGCACTGAAGCTTTCTTT.